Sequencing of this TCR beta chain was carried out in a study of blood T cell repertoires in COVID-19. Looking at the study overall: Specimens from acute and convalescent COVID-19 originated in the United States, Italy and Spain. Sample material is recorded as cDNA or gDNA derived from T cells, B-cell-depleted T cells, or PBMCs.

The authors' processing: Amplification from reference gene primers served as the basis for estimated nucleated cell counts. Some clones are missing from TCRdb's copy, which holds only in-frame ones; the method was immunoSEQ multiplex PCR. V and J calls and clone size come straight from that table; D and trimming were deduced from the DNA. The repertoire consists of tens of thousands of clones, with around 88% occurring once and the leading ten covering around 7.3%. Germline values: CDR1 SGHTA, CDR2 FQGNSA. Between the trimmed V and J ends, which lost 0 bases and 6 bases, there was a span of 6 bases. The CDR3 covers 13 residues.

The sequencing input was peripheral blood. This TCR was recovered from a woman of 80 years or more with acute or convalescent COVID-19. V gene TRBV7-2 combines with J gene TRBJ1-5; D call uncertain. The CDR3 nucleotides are TGTGCCAGCAGCTTAGCCCATCCTCAGCCCCAGCATTTT. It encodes CASSLAHPQPQHF.